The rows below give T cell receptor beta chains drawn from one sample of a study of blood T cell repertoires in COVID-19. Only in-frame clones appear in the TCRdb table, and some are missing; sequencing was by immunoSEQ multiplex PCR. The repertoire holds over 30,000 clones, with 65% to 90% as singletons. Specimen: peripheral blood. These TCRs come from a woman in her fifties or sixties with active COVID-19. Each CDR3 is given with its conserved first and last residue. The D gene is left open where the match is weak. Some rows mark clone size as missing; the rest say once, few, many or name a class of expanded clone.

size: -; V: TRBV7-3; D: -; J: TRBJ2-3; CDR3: CASSPPGTLGDTQYF; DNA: TGTGCCAGCAGCCCCCCCGGGACTTTGGGAGATACGCAGTATTTT
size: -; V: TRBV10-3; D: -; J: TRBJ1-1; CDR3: CASSGQANTEAFF; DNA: TGTGCCAGCTCGGGACAAGCGAACACTGAAGCTTTCTTT
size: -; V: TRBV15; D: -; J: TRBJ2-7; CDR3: CATSRDILSEQYF; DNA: TGTGCCACCAGCAGAGATATTCTCTCCGAGCAGTACTTC
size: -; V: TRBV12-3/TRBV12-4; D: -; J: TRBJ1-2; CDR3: CASSLAELDYTF; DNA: TGTGCCAGCAGTTTAGCAGAACTCGACTACACCTTC
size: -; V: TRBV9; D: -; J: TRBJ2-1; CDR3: CASSERVDEQFF; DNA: TGTGCCAGCAGCGAGCGGGTGGACGAGCAGTTCTTC
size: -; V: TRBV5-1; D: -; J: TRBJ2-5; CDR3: CASSLSTQGRGQETQYF; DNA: TGCGCCAGCAGCCTATCGACCCAAGGACGGGGTCAAGAGACCCAGTACTTC
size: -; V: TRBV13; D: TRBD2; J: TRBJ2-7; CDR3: CASSFNAGPPASGIYEQYF; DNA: TGTGCCAGCAGCTTCAACGCGGGGCCCCCGGCTAGCGGTATCTACGAGCAGTACTTC
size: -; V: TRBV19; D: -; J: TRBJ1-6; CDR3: CASRGLGDNSPLHF; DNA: TGTGCCAGTAGGGGCCTAGGGGATAATTCACCCCTCCACTTT
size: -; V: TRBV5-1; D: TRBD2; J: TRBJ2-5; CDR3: CASSWGLDGETQYF; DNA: TGCGCCAGCAGCTGGGGACTAGACGGAGAGACCCAGTACTTC
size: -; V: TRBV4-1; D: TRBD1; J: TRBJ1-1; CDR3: CASSPWTGGMNTEAFF; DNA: TGCGCCAGCAGCCCCTGGACAGGCGGAATGAACACTGAAGCTTTCTTT
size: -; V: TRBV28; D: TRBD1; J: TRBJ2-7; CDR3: CASSLSGGNSYEQYF; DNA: TGTGCCAGCAGTTTATCAGGGGGAAACTCCTACGAGCAGTACTTC
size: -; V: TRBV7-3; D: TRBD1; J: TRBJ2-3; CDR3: CASSRGGQGTDTQYF; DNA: TGTGCCAGCAGCCGTGGGGGACAGGGGACAGATACGCAGTATTTT
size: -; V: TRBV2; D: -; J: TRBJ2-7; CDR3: CASSRTSYEQYF; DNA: TGTGCCAGCAGCCGTACATCCTACGAGCAGTACTTC
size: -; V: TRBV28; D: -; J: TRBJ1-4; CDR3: CASSPAGATNEKLFF; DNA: TGTGCCAGCAGCCCAGCAGGGGCAACTAATGAAAAACTGTTTTTT
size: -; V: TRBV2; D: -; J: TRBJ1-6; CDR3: CASSSPTEGFDNSPLHF; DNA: TGTGCCAGCTCGAGCCCCACAGAGGGATTCGATAATTCACCCCTCCACTTT
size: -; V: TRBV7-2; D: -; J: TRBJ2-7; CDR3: CASSFGPGDYEQYF; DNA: TGTGCCAGCAGCTTCGGTCCAGGGGATTACGAGCAGTACTTC
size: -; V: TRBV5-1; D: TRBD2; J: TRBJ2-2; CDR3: CASSLVAGGSNTGELFF; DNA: TGCGCCAGCAGCTTGGTAGCGGGAGGATCGAACACCGGGGAGCTGTTTTTT
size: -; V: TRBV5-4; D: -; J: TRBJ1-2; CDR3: CASSLPTGPYGYTF; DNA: TGTGCCAGCAGCTTGCCCACAGGGCCCTATGGCTACACCTTC
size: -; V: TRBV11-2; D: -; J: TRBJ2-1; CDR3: CASSQVGVGYEQFF; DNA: TGTGCCAGCAGCCAGGTCGGGGTGGGATATGAGCAGTTCTTC
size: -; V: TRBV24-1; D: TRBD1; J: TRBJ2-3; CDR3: CATSVQRQGTDTQYF; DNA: TGTGCCACCAGTGTCCAGAGACAGGGAACAGATACGCAGTATTTT
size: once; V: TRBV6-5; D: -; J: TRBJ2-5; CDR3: CASTSVTRGTQYF; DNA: TGTGCCAGCACATCGGTCACCAGGGGGACCCAGTACTTC
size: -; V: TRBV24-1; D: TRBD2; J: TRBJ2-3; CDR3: CATSDKRTSGGFTDTQYF; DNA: TGTGCCACCAGTGACAAAAGGACTAGCGGGGGGTTCACAGATACGCAGTATTTT
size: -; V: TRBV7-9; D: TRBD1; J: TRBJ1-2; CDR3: CASSLGQAGYGYTF; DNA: TGTGCCAGCAGCCTCGGACAGGCGGGATATGGCTACACCTTC
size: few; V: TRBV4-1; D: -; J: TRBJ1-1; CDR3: CASSQGYQTEAFF; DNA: TGCGCCAGCAGCCAAGGGTATCAGACTGAAGCTTTCTTT
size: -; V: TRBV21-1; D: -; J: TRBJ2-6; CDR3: CASSTGTGDTSGANVLTF; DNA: TGTGCCAGCAGTACTGGGACAGGGGATACCTCTGGGGCCAACGTCCTGACTTTC
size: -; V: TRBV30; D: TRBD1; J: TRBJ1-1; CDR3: CAWSGDSGQHEAFF; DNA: TGTGCCTGGAGTGGGGACTCGGGACAGCACGAAGCTTTCTTT
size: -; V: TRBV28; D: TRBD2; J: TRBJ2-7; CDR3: CASSTPGLAGGPLYEQYF; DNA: TGTGCCAGCAGTACGCCCGGACTAGCGGGGGGTCCACTCTACGAGCAGTACTTC
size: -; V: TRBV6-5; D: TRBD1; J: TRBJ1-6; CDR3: CASRMTGSAPLHF; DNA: TGTGCCAGCAGGATGACAGGGAGCGCACCCCTCCACTTT
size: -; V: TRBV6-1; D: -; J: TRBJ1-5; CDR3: CASSDLGGMNQPQHF; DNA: TGTGCCAGCAGTGATCTAGGCGGGATGAATCAGCCCCAGCATTTT
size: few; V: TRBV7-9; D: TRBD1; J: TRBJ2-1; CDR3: CASSVGTAYNEQFF; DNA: TGTGCCAGCAGCGTAGGGACAGCATATAATGAGCAGTTCTTC
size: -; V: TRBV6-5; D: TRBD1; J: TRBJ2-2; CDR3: CASRGGTNTGELFF; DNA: TGTGCCAGCAGAGGGGGCACAAACACCGGGGAGCTGTTTTTT
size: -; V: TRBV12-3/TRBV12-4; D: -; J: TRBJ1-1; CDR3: CASSLKGRTEAFF; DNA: TGTGCCAGCAGTTTAAAAGGGAGAACTGAAGCTTTCTTT
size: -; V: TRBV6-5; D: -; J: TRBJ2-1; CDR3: CASSQDWSSYNEQFF; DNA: TGTGCCAGCAGCCAGGACTGGAGCTCCTACAATGAGCAGTTCTTC
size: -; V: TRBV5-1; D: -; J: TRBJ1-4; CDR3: CASSPTPRATDEKLFF; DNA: TGCGCCAGCAGCCCAACCCCGAGGGCTACGGATGAAAAACTGTTTTTT
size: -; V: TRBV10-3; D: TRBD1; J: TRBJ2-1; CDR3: CAIKDTGTGNNEQFF; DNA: TGTGCCATCAAAGATACCGGGACAGGCAACAATGAGCAGTTCTTC
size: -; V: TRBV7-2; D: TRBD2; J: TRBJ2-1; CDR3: CASSLASGLASNEQFF; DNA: TGTGCCAGCAGCTTAGCGTCGGGACTAGCGTCAAATGAGCAGTTCTTC
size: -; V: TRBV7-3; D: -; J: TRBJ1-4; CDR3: CASSLEQIATNEKLFF; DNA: TGTGCCAGCAGCTTAGAACAGATTGCAACTAATGAAAAACTGTTTTTT
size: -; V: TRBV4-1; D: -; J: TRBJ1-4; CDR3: CASSQDFETNEKLFF; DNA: TGCGCCAGCAGCCAAGATTTCGAGACTAATGAAAAACTGTTTTTT
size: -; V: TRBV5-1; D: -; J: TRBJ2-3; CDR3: CASTEQGLTDTQYF; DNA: TGCGCCAGCACCGAACAGGGCCTCACAGATACGCAGTATTTT
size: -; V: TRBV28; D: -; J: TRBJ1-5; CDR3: CASSEQGRASNQPQHF; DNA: TGTGCCAGCAGTGAACAAGGCAGGGCCAGCAATCAGCCCCAGCATTTT
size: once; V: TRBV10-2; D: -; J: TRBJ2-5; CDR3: CASWASAGRETQYF; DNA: TGCGCCAGCTGGGCTTCAGCGGGTAGGGAGACCCAGTACTTC
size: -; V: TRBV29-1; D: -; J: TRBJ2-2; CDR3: CSVEDMTEGVTGELFF; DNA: TGCAGCGTTGAAGATATGACGGAGGGAGTGACCGGGGAGCTGTTTTTT
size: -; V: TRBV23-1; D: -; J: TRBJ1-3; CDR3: CASSVNEHTGNTIYF; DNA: TGCGCCAGCTCAGTCAATGAACATACTGGAAACACCATATATTTT
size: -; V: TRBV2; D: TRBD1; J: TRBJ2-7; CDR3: CASTATGWYEQYF; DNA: TGTGCCAGCACCGCGACAGGGTGGTACGAGCAGTACTTC
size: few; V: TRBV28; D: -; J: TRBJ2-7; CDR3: CASSPSPLGAYEQYF; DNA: TGTGCCAGCAGTCCCTCCCCCTTAGGAGCCTACGAGCAGTACTTC
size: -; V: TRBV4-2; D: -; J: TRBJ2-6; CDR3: CASSPRIAATMGANVLTF; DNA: TGTGCCAGCAGCCCTCGGATAGCTGCTACGATGGGGGCCAACGTCCTGACTTTC
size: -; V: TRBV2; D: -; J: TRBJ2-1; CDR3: CASSSDRHPRDEQFF; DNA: TGTGCCAGCAGTTCCGACAGGCATCCGCGGGATGAGCAGTTCTTC
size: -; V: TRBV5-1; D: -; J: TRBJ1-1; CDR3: CASSSQATNTEAFF; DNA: TGCGCCAGCAGCTCCCAGGCCACGAACACTGAAGCTTTCTTT
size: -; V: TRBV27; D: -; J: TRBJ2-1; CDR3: CASSLSADYNEQFF; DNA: TGTGCCAGCAGTTTGTCTGCGGACTACAATGAGCAGTTCTTC